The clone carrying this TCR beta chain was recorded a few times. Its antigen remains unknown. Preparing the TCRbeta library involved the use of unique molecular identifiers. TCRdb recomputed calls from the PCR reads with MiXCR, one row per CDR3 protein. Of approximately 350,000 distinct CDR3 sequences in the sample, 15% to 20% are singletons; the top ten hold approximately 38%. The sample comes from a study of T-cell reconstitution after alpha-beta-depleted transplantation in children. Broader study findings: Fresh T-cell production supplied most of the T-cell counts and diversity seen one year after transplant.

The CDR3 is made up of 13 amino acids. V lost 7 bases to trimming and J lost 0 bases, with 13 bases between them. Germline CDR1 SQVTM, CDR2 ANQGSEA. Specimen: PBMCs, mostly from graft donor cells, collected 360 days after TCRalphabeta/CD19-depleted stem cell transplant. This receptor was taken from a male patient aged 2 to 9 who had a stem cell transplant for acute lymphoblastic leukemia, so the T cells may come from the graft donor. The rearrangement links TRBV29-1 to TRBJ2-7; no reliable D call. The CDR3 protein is CSATDFSSYEQYF. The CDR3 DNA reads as TGCAGCGCCACAGACTTCAGCTCCTACGAGCAGTACTTC.